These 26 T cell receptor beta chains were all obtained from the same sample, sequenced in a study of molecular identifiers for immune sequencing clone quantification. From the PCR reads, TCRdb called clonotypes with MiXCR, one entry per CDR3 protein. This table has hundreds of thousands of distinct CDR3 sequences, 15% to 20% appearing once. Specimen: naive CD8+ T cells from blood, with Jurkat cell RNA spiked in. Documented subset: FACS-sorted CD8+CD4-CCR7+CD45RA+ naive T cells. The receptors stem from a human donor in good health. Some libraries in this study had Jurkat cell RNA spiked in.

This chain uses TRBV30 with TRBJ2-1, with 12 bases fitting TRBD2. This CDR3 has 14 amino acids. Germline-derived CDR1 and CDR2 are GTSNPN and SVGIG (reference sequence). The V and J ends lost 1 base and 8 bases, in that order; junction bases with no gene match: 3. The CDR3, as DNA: TGTGCCTGGAGTGACGGGACTAGCGGGCATGAGCAGTTCTTC. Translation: CAWSDGTSGHEQFF.

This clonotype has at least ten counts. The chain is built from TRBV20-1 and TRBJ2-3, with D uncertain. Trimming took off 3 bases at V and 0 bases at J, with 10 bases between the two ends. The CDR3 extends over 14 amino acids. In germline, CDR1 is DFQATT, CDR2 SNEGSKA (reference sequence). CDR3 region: CSASLEFSTDTQYF. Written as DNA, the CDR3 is TGCAGTGCTAGTTTGGAGTTTAGCACAGATACGCAGTATTTT.

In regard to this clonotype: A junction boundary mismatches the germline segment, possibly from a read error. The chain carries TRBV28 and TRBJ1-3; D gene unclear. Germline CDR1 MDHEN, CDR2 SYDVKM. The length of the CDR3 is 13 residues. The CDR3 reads CVSSFSRGNTVYF. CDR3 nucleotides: TGTGTCAGCAGTTTTTCCAGAGGAAACACCGTATATTTT.

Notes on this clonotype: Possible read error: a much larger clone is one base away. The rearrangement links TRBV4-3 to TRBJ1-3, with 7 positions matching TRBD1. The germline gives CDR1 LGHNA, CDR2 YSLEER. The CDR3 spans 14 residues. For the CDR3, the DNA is TGCGCCGGCAGCCAAGACAGGGTAGGGGACACCATATATTTT. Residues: CAGSQDRVGDTIYF.

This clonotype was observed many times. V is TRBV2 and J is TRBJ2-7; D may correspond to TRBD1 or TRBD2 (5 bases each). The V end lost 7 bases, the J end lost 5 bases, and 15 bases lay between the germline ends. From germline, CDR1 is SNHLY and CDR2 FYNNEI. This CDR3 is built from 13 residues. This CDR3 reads CASISPGADEQYF. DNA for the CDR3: TGTGCCAGCATCTCCCCCGGGGCGGACGAGCAGTACTTC. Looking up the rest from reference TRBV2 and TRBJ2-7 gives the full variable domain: EPEVTQTPSHQVTQMGQEVILRCVPISNHLYFYWYRQILGQKVEFLVSFYNNEISEKSEIFDDQFSVERPDGSNFTLKIRSTKLEDSAMYFCASISPGADEQYFGPGTRLTVT.

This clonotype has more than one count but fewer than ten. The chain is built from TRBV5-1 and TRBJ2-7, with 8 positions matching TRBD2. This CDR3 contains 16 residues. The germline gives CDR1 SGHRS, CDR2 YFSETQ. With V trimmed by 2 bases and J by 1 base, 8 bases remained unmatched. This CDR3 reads CASSLTSGGPSYEQYF. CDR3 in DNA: TGCGCCAGCAGCTTAACTAGCGGAGGGCCTTCCTACGAGCAGTACTTC.

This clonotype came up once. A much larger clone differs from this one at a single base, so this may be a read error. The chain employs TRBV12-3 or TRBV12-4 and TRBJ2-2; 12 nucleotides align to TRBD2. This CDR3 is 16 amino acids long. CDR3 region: CASSSSGGAGTGELLF. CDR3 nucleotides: TGTGCCAGCAGTTCTAGCGGGGGGGCCGGCACCGGGGAGCTGCTTTTT.

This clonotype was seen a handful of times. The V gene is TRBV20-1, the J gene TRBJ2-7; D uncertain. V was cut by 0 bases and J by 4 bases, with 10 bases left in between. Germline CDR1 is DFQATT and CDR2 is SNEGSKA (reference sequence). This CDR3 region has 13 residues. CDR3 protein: CSARDTKAYEQYF. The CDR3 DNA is TGCAGTGCTAGAGATACCAAGGCTTACGAGCAGTACTTC.

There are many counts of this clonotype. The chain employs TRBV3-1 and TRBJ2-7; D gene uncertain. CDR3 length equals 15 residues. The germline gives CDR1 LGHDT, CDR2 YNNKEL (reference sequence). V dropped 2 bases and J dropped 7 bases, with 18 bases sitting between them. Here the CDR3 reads CASSQTGYPTWEQYF. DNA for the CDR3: TGTGCCAGCAGCCAAACGGGTTACCCTACGTGGGAGCAGTACTTC.

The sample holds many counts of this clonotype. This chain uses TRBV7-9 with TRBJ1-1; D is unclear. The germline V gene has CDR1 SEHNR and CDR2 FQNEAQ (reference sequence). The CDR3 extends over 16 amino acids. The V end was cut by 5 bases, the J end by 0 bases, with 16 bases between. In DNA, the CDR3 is TGTGCCAGCAGCCCTATAACGGACCCGTTGAACACTGAAGCTTTCTTT. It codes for CASSPITDPLNTEAFF. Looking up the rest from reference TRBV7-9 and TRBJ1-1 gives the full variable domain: DTGVSQNPRHKITKRGQNVTFRCDPISEHNRLYWYRQTLGQGPEFLTYFQNEAQLEKSRLLSDRFSAERPKGSFSTLEIQRTEQGDSAMYLCASSPITDPLNTEAFFGQGTRLTVV.

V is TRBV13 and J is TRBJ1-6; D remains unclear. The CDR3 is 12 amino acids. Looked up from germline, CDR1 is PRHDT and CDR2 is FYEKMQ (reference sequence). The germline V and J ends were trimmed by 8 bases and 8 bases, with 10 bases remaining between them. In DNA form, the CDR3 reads TGTGCCAGCTCCACGCCTGATTCACCCCTCCACTTT. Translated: CASSTPDSPLHF.

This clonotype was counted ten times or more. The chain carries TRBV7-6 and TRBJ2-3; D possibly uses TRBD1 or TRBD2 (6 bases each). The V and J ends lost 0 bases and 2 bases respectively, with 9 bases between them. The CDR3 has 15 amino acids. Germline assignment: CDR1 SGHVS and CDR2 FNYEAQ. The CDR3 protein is CASSLAGGITDTQYF. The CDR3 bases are TGTGCCAGCAGCTTAGCGGGGGGCATCACAGATACGCAGTATTTT.

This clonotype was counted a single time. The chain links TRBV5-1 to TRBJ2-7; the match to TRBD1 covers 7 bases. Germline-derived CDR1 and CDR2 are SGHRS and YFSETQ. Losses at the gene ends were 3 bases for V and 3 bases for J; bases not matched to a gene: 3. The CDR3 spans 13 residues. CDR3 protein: CASSSTGYYEQYF. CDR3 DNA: TGCGCCAGCAGCTCGACAGGGTACTACGAGCAGTACTTC.

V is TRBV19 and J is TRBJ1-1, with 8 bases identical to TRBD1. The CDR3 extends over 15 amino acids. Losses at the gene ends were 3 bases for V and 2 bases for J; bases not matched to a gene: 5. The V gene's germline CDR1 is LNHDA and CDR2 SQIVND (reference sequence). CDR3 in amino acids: CASSMGDRGNTEAFF. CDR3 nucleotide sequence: TGTGCCAGTAGTATGGGAGACAGGGGTAACACTGAAGCTTTCTTT.

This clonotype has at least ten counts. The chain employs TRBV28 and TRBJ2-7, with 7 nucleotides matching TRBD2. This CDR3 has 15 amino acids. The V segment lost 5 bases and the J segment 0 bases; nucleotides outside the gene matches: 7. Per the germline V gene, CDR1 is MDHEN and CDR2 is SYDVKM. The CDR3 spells CASSKGLGPSYEQYF. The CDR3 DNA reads TGTGCCAGCAGTAAAGGACTAGGGCCCTCCTACGAGCAGTACTTC.

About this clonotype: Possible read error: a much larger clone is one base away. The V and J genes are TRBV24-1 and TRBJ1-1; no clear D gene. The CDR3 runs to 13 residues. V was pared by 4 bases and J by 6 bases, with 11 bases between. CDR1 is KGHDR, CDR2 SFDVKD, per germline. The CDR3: CATSETPGSEAFF. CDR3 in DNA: TGTGCCACCAGTGAAACCCCAGGATCTGAAGCTTTCTTT.

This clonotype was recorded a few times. CDR3 coding DNA: TGTGCCAGTACCCAAAGCCGGTCGAACACTGAAGCTTTCTTT. Encoded protein: CASTQSRSNTEAFF. The chain recombines TRBV19 with TRBJ1-1; no clear D. With 7 bases removed from V and 1 base from J, the gap between germline ends came to 13 bases. Germline CDR1 is LNHDA and CDR2 is SQIVND (reference sequence). This CDR3 has 14 amino acids.

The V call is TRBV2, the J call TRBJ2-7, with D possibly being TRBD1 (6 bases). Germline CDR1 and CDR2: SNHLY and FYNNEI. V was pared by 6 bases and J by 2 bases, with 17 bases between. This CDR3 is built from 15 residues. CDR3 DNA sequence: TGTGCCAGCAGAGGCAGAGACAGGAGCCCCTACGAGCAGTACTTC. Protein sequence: CASRGRDRSPYEQYF.

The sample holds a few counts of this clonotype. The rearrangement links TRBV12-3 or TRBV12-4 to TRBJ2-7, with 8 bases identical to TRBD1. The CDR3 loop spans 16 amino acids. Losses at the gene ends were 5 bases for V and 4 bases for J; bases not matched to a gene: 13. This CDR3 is CASSPWGTGRTYEQYF. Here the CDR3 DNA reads TGTGCCAGCAGTCCTTGGGGGACAGGAAGAACATACGAGCAGTACTTC.

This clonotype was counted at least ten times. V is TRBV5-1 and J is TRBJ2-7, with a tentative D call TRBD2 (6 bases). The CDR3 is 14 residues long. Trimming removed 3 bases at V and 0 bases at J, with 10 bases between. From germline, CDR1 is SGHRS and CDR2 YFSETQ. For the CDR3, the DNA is TGCGCCAGCAGCTGGGAGGTGAGCTCCTACGAGCAGTACTTC. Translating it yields CASSWEVSSYEQYF. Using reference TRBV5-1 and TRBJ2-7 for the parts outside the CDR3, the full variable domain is KAGVTQTPRYLIKTRGQQVTLSCSPISGHRSVSWYQQTPGQGLQFLFEYFSETQRNKGNFPGRFSGRQFSNSRSEMNVSTLELGDSALYLCASSWEVSSYEQYFGPGTRLTVT.

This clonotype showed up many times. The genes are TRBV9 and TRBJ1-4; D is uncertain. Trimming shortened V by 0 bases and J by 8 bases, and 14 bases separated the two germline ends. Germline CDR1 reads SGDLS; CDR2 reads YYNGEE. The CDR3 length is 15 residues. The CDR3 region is CASSVDGSLREKLFF. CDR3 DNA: TGTGCCAGCAGCGTAGATGGGAGTCTCAGGGAAAAACTGTTTTTT.

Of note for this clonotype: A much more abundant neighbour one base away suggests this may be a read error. Here the CDR3 reads CASSVGVGVGAVQYF. The CDR3 nucleotides read TGTGCCAGCAGCGTAGGTGTGGGGGTAGGGGCCGTGCAGTACTTC. The V call is TRBV9, the J call TRBJ2-7, with D tentatively TRBD1 or TRBD2 (5 bases each). From germline, CDR1 is SGDLS and CDR2 YYNGEE. This CDR3 spans 15 amino acids. V was trimmed by 0 bases and J by 9 bases, leaving 19 bases between them.

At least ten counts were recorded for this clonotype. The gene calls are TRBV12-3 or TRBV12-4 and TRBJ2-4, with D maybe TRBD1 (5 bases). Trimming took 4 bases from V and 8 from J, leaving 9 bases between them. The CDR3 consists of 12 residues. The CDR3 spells CASSSDSYIQYF. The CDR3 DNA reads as TGTGCCAGCAGTTCTGACAGTTACATTCAGTACTTC.

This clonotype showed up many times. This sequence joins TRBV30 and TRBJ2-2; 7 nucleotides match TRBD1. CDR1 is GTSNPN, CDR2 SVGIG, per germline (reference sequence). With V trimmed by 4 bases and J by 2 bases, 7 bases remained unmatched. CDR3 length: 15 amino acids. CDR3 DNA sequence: TGTGCCTGGACCCTCCGGGACAGCAACACCGGGGAGCTGTTTTTT. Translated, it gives CAWTLRDSNTGELFF.

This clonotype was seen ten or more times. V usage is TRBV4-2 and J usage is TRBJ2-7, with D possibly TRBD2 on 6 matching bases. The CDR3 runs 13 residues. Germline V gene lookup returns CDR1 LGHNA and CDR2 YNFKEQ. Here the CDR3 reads CASRRGTEYEQYF. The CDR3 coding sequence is TGTGCGAGCCGGCGGGGTACAGAATACGAGCAGTACTTC.

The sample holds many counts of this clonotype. In DNA, the CDR3 is TGTGCCAGCAGCTTATGGAGTAGCGGAGGGCAGTTCTTC. The encoded protein is CASSLWSSGGQFF. The chain employs TRBV7-9 and TRBJ2-1, with TRBD2 as a possible D gene (6 bases). Germline V CDR1 and CDR2: SEHNR, FQNEAQ (reference sequence). Trimming pared 2 bases from V and 12 bases from J, leaving 14 bases between. This CDR3 region has 13 residues.